This T cell receptor beta chain derives from a study of CD8 T cells in Susac syndrome. Points from the study as a whole: When the CD4+ T cell repertoires of patients with Susac syndrome were examined, they did not show any clonal expansion.

As regards this clonotype: Antigen: not known.

Reverse transcription of roughly 0.45 to 1 ug RNA used random hexamers. TCRdb reprocessed the immunoSEQ multiplex PCR reads via MiXCR and lists one record per CDR3 protein. The sample includes about 240,000 distinct CDR3 sequences, 90% to 97% seen only once; the top ten take 0.08% to 0.11%. TCR beta from blood CD8+ and CD4+ T cells was sequenced. The CDR3 spans 15 residues. The germline V gene encodes CDR1 DFQATT and CDR2 SNEGSKA (reference sequence). V was pared by 6 bases and J by 7 bases, with 24 bases between. This TCR was sampled from a human donor with Susac syndrome. The chain employs TRBV20-1 and TRBJ1-2; D possibly corresponds to TRBD1 (6 bases). Sequenced material: CD4+ T cells from PBMCs. The chain's CDR3 is CSASMTGDNHGGYTF. DNA of the CDR3: TGCAGTGCATCTATGACAGGCGACAATCATGGTGGCTACACCTTC.